A single sample is the source of the 32 T cell receptor beta chains below, sequenced in a study of blood T cell repertoires in COVID-19. Sequencing used immunoSEQ multiplex PCR; TCRdb keeps in-frame clones, though not all of them. This table has tens of thousands of clones, almost 80% appearing once. The sample taken for sequencing was peripheral blood. These receptors came from a human donor in a cohort sampled during active COVID-19.

The rearrangement links TRBV7-2 to TRBJ1-5, with 9 nucleotides matching TRBD1. The V gene end was trimmed by 7 bases and the J gene end by 4 bases; junction bases not matched to a gene: 5. Looked up from germline, CDR1 is SGHTA and CDR2 is FQGNSA. The CDR3 has 14 residues. CDR3 protein: CASNPTGGNQPQHF. The CDR3 coding sequence is TGTGCCAGCAACCCGACAGGGGGTAATCAGCCCCAGCATTTT.

The V and J genes are TRBV11-2 and TRBJ2-7, with 10 bases matching TRBD2. This CDR3 contains 16 residues. Trimming took 4 bases from V and 4 from J; bases not matched to a gene: 10. Germline lookup yields CDR1 SGHAT and CDR2 FQNNGV. The CDR3 here is CASSSGAGTSVYEQYF. The CDR3 bases are TGTGCCAGCAGCTCGGGGGCCGGGACTAGCGTATACGAGCAGTACTTC.

The V call is TRBV5-1, the J call TRBJ1-3, with TRBD1 as a possible D gene (6 bases). Germline CDR1 reads SGHRS; CDR2 reads YFSETQ. The germline V and J ends were trimmed by 0 bases and 0 bases, with 10 bases remaining between them. The CDR3 totals 16 residues. The CDR3 is CASSLEGVISGNTIYF. The CDR3 DNA reads as TGCGCCAGCAGCTTGGAGGGGGTCATCTCTGGAAACACCATATATTTT.

V is TRBV28 and J is TRBJ1-6, with 10 bases lining up with TRBD1. V lost 5 bases and J lost 10; bases outside the gene matches: 8. The CDR3 consists of 15 residues. CDR1 is MDHEN, CDR2 SYDVKM, per germline. The CDR3 here is CASSPPGTGASPLHF. Here the CDR3 DNA reads TGTGCCAGCAGTCCACCCGGGACAGGGGCCTCACCCCTCCACTTT.

This clone occurred a few times. The rearrangement links TRBV19 to TRBJ1-1; tentative D call: TRBD1 (6 bases). The CDR3 runs 17 residues. Germline-derived CDR1 and CDR2 are LNHDA and SQIVND (reference sequence). V was clipped by 7 bases and J by 0 bases, with 21 bases between them. In DNA form, the CDR3 reads TGTGCCAGTACCCTGGGGCAGGGGCCTTATTTGAACACTGAAGCTTTCTTT. Translation: CASTLGQGPYLNTEAFF.

This clone showed up just once. V gene TRBV27 combines with J gene TRBJ2-3, with D possibly being TRBD2 (7 bases). CDR1 and CDR2 from the germline V gene are MNHEY and SMNVEV (reference sequence). This CDR3 spans 19 amino acids. V gave up 4 bases and J gave up 2 bases, with 25 bases separating them. DNA of the CDR3: TGTGCCAGCAGTTCTTTGAGTATCCGGGGAGGGGGACACACAGATACGCAGTATTTT. It encodes CASSSLSIRGGGHTDTQYF.

This rearrangement joins TRBV2 to TRBJ2-5; 7 nucleotides line up with TRBD2. The CDR3 extends over 15 amino acids. With 3 bases clipped from V and 7 bases from J, the junction kept 11 bases outside the gene matches. Germline CDR1 and CDR2: SNHLY and FYNNEI. CDR3 in DNA: TGTGCCAGCAGTGACCAACGAACTAGCGCGGGGACCCAGTACTTC. Translated, it gives CASSDQRTSAGTQYF.

V and J are TRBV15 and TRBJ2-3, with TRBD2 identical over 10 bases. Germline-derived CDR1 and CDR2 are LNHNV and YYDKDF (reference sequence). There are 21 residues in the CDR3. Trimming cost V 0 bases and J 3 bases; bases outside gene matches: 18. CDR3 bases: TGTGCCACCAGCAGAGAGGGGGCTGGACCGAGCGGGAGGGCCTATACAGATACGCAGTATTTT. Translating it yields CATSREGAGPSGRAYTDTQYF.

CDR3: CASSPMQTSGSQGYEQYF. CDR3 sequence (DNA): TGTGCCAGCTCACCAATGCAGACTAGCGGGTCTCAGGGGTACGAGCAGTACTTC. J is TRBJ2-7 and V is TRBV18, with 10 bases that match TRBD2. With V trimmed by 2 bases and J by 4 bases, 14 bases remained unmatched. The germline CDR1 and CDR2 sequences are KGHSH and LQKENI. The CDR3 is 18 residues long.

This chain joins TRBV4-1 and TRBJ2-1, with 13 bases that match TRBD2. The V gene end was trimmed by 6 bases and the J gene end by 5 bases; junction bases not matched to a gene: 7. CDR3 size: 16 residues. Germline-derived CDR1 and CDR2 are MGHRA and YSYEKL. CDR3 in amino acids: CASSLGTSGAHNEQFF. CDR3 bases: TGCGCCAGCAGTCTCGGGACTAGCGGGGCCCACAATGAGCAGTTCTTC.

The chain carries TRBV5-5 and TRBJ1-1; D call uncertain. CDR1 and CDR2 from the germline V gene are SGHKS and YYEKEE (reference sequence). There are 13 residues in the CDR3. Deletions cut 1 base from V and 1 base from J, with 5 bases between. CDR3 coding DNA: TGTGCCAGCAGCTTGAACAGGAACACTGAAGCTTTCTTT. Residues: CASSLNRNTEAFF. The full variable domain, its missing parts supplied by reference TRBV5-5 and TRBJ1-1, is DAGVTQSPTHLIKTRGQQVTLRCSPISGHKSVSWYQQVLGQGPQFIFQYYEKEERGRGNFPDRFSARQFPNYSSELNVNALLLGDSALYLCASSLNRNTEAFFGQGTRLTVV.

V and J are TRBV11-2 and TRBJ2-1; no clear D gene. Germline V gene lookup returns CDR1 SGHAT and CDR2 FQNNGV. This CDR3 is built from 13 residues. V lost 5 bases and J 9 bases, leaving 14 bases between the germline ends. In nucleotides, the CDR3 is TGTGCCAGCAGCGTCAGCCATGGCGGTGAGCAGTTCTTC. It codes for CASSVSHGGEQFF.

J is TRBJ1-1 and V is TRBV28; 9 nucleotides line up with TRBD1. V lost 3 bases to trimming and J lost 4 bases; unmatched junction nucleotides: 6. Germline CDR1 reads MDHEN; CDR2 reads SYDVKM. The CDR3 has 15 residues. DNA for the CDR3: TGTGCCAGCAGTTTGGGGACAGGGCACCCCACTGAAGCTTTCTTT. Protein sequence: CASSLGTGHPTEAFF.

This clone was detected only once. The rearrangement uses TRBV13 and TRBJ1-3; D call uncertain. This CDR3 spans 16 amino acids. Germline V lookup: CDR1 PRHDT, CDR2 FYEKMQ (reference sequence). Trimming removed 3 bases at V and 0 bases at J, with 12 bases between. For the CDR3, the DNA is TGTGCCAGCAGCTTTTATCCCGGAGACTCTGGAAACACCATATATTTT. Residues: CASSFYPGDSGNTIYF.

V usage is TRBV5-1 and J usage is TRBJ2-7; D is unresolved. The V and J ends lost 1 base and 3 bases respectively, with 11 bases between them. The CDR3 spans 14 residues. Germline V CDR1 and CDR2: SGHRS, YFSETQ. The CDR3 sequence is CASSLTDPLYEQYF. CDR3 coding DNA: TGCGCCAGCAGCTTGACAGACCCTCTCTACGAGCAGTACTTC.

The chain is built from TRBV25-1 and TRBJ1-2; D is uncertain. The CDR3 contains 13 residues. CDR1 is MGHDK and CDR2 is SYGVNS in the germline V gene. V was trimmed by 0 bases and J by 2 bases, leaving 4 bases between them. The CDR3 sequence is CASSEYGNYGYTF. CDR3 sequence (DNA): TGTGCCAGCAGTGAATACGGGAACTATGGCTACACCTTC.

The chain employs TRBV12-3 or TRBV12-4 and TRBJ2-3; possibly TRBD2 for D (6 bases). V was clipped by 5 bases and J by 0 bases, with 6 bases between them. The CDR3 length is 13 residues. Written as DNA, the CDR3 is TGTGCCAGCAGTGGAGGGAGCACAGATACGCAGTATTTT. Amino acids: CASSGGSTDTQYF.

The chain carries TRBV16 and TRBJ1-1, with no clear D. This CDR3 contains 12 residues. The germline gives CDR1 KGHSY, CDR2 FQNENV. With 3 bases removed from V and 2 bases from J, the gap between germline ends came to 4 bases. The CDR3 nucleotides are TGTGCCAGCAGCCATGTAAACACTGAAGCTTTCTTT. Its translation: CASSHVNTEAFF.

This clone turned up a few times. The gene calls are TRBV30 and TRBJ1-5; possibly TRBD1 for D (5 bases). V was trimmed by 2 bases and J by 7 bases, leaving 12 bases between them. The CDR3 length is 13 residues. Germline values: CDR1 GTSNPN, CDR2 SVGIG (reference sequence). CDR3 residues: CAWSQQAPQPQHF. As DNA, the CDR3 is TGTGCCTGGAGTCAACAGGCACCGCAGCCCCAGCATTTT.

The CDR3 region is CASSSRREGRFNEQFF. CDR3 nucleotides: TGTGCCAGTAGTAGCAGGCGGGAGGGCCGTTTTAATGAGCAGTTCTTC. The V call is TRBV19, the J call TRBJ2-1; 9 bases align to TRBD2. Per germline, CDR1 LNHDA and CDR2 SQIVND (reference sequence). This CDR3 contains 16 residues. V lost 4 bases and J lost 7; bases outside the gene matches: 11.

This clone was observed a few times. In nucleotides, the CDR3 is TGCGCCAGCAGCGGGTACGGGACAGTTTATCAAGAGACCCAGTACTTC. Its translation: CASSGYGTVYQETQYF. The chain couples TRBV5-1 to TRBJ2-5; 7 bases match TRBD1. The ends lost 4 bases at V and 2 bases at J; junction bases unmatched: 11. CDR1 SGHRS and CDR2 YFSETQ come from the germline V gene. CDR3 length equals 16 residues.

The chain joins TRBV5-8 to TRBJ1-6, with 9 bases matching TRBD1. CDR3 length equals 14 residues. J was trimmed by 9 bases and V by 4 bases; bases with no gene match: 5. CDR1 is SGHTS and CDR2 is YDEGEE in the germline V gene. The DNA of the CDR3 is TGTGCCAGCAGCATCCGGGACAGGGTTTCACCCCTCCACTTT. Its translation is CASSIRDRVSPLHF.

This chain joins TRBV7-8 and TRBJ2-2, with 8 bases identical to TRBD1. J gave up 2 bases and V 5 bases, and 7 bases lay outside the gene matches. The CDR3 sequence is 16 residues long. Germline assignment: CDR1 SGHVS and CDR2 FQNEAQ. CDR3 protein: CASSGGAGGNTGELFF. The CDR3 coding sequence is TGTGCCAGCAGCGGGGGCGCAGGGGGCAACACCGGGGAGCTGTTTTTT.

This rearrangement joins TRBV27 to TRBJ1-1; TRBD1 matches at 8 bases. This CDR3 has 14 residues. After removal of 2 bases from V and 6 bases from J, the junction contained 5 bases not matched to a gene. Germline V gene sequence: CDR1 MNHEY, CDR2 SMNVEV (reference sequence). The CDR3 here is CASSLQGARAEAFF. The CDR3 DNA reads as TGTGCCAGCAGTTTACAGGGGGCGCGGGCTGAAGCTTTCTTT.

The V and J genes are TRBV28 and TRBJ2-6; no firm D call. The CDR3 spans 15 residues. Germline V gene lookup returns CDR1 MDHEN and CDR2 SYDVKM. V gave up 3 bases and J gave up 2 bases, with 8 bases separating them. Written as DNA, the CDR3 is TGTGCCAGCAGTTTTGCGCTGGCTGGGGCCAACGTCCTGACTTTC. It translates to CASSFALAGANVLTF.

This clone was recorded a few times. This chain joins TRBV18 and TRBJ2-2; 10 bases are a match to TRBD2. Germline assignment: CDR1 KGHSH and CDR2 LQKENI. V was clipped by 3 bases and J by 0 bases; unmatched bases: 4. The CDR3 extends over 17 amino acids. CDR3 nucleotides: TGTGCCAGCTCACCGTCACTAGCGGGGTCGAACACCGGGGAGCTGTTTTTT. As protein: CASSPSLAGSNTGELFF.

This chain links TRBV7-2 with TRBJ2-4; TRBD2 matches 13 bases. The CDR3 is 19 residues long. J lost 0 bases, V lost 4 bases, and 9 bases had no gene match. Germline CDR1 is SGHTA and CDR2 is FQGNSA. The CDR3 protein is CASSSRLAGGGVAKNIQYF. The CDR3 DNA is TGTGCCAGCAGCTCCCGACTAGCGGGGGGCGGGGTAGCCAAAAACATTCAGTACTTC.

The rearrangement joins TRBV27 to TRBJ1-1; D not certain. Trimming cost V 0 bases and J 4 bases, with 15 bases left between them. CDR3 length: 16 amino acids. The germline CDR1 and CDR2 sequences are MNHEY and SMNVEV (reference sequence). CDR3 nucleotides: TGTGCCAGCAGTTTATCAAGTTCCGAGGGTAGCACTGAAGCTTTCTTT. Encoded protein: CASSLSSSEGSTEAFF.

This clone was seen a few times. This chain uses TRBV6-1 with TRBJ1-5, with no clear D. This CDR3 region has 16 residues. CDR1 and CDR2 from the germline V gene are MNHNS and SASEGT. Trimming took 1 base from V and 8 from J, leaving 18 bases between them. In DNA form, the CDR3 reads TGTGCCAGCAGTGAAGGAGGGAGAGGGCCCTGGGAGCCCCAGCATTTT. Its translation: CASSEGGRGPWEPQHF.

This chain's CDR3 is CASSTQGANSPLHF. The CDR3 nucleotides are TGTGCCAGCAGTACCCAGGGGGCCAATTCACCCCTCCACTTT. The gene calls are TRBV2 and TRBJ1-6, with 8 bases fitting TRBD1. The CDR3 is 14 amino acids. Germline loops: CDR1 SNHLY, CDR2 FYNNEI. J was trimmed by 7 bases and V by 5 bases; bases with no gene match: 4.

The rearrangement links TRBV30 to TRBJ1-4; D is possibly TRBD1 (6 bases). Per germline, CDR1 GTSNPN and CDR2 SVGIG (reference sequence). The CDR3 is 13 residues long. Trimming cost V 2 bases and J 5 bases, with 9 bases left between them. The CDR3 reads CAWSWGGNEKLFF. The CDR3 nucleotides read TGTGCCTGGAGTTGGGGGGGCAATGAAAAACTGTTTTTT.

The rearrangement joins TRBV7-2 to TRBJ2-5, with D unclear. CDR3 length: 14 amino acids. Germline assignment: CDR1 SGHTA and CDR2 FQGNSA. Between the trimmed V and J ends, which lost 4 bases and 2 bases, there was a span of 11 bases. CDR3 DNA sequence: TGTGCCAGCAGCTCGATCGACTTACAAGAGACCCAGTACTTC. Protein sequence: CASSSIDLQETQYF.